What follows are 31 T cell receptor beta chains derived from one specimen sequenced in a study of blood T cell repertoires in COVID-19. Measured with immunoSEQ multiplex PCR; TCRdb has only the in-frame clones, and not every one. The table has roughly 170,000 clones, more than 75% seen once. The specimen sequenced was PBMCs or T cells enriched from blood (not recorded which). The receptors derive from a woman aged 45-65 years who had recovered from COVID-19.

The chain links TRBV15 to TRBJ2-1, with D possibly being TRBD2 (6 bases). The V gene lost 8 bases and the J gene lost 0 bases, with 11 bases spanning the gap. The CDR3 extends over 14 amino acids. Germline CDR1 and CDR2: LNHNV and YYDKDF (reference sequence). Here the CDR3 DNA reads TGTGCCACCGCCGCGGGGAGCTCCTACAATGAGCAGTTCTTC. Protein product: CATAAGSSYNEQFF.

CDR3 DNA sequence: TGTGCCAGCAGCCCCCGACCGGGACAGGGGGAGGCTGGGGCCAACGTCCTGACTTTC. Its protein is CASSPRPGQGEAGANVLTF. The chain carries TRBV9 and TRBJ2-6; 11 nucleotides agree with TRBD1. Germline V gene lookup returns CDR1 SGDLS and CDR2 YYNGEE. The V segment lost 4 bases and the J segment 2 bases; nucleotides outside the gene matches: 11. The CDR3 is 19 amino acids. The entire variable domain, with the rest obtained from reference TRBV9 and TRBJ2-6, is as follows: DSGVTQTPKHLITATGQRVTLRCSPRSGDLSVYWYQQSLDQGLQFLIQYYNGEERAKGNILERFSAQQFPDLHSELNLSSLELGDSALYFCASSPRPGQGEAGANVLTFGAGSRLTVL.

CDR3 in amino acids: CASRQGGVMITQYF. CDR3 coding DNA: TGTGCCAGCAGACAGGGTGGGGTTATGATAACCCAGTACTTC. This chain connects TRBV28 to TRBJ2-5, with D possibly TRBD1 on 6 matching bases. The CDR3 loop spans 14 amino acids. The V end lost 6 bases, the J end lost 8 bases, and 19 bases lay between the germline ends. In germline, CDR1 is MDHEN, CDR2 SYDVKM.

This clone was recorded a few times. Additional DNA sequences in this sample encode the identical CDR3. The J gene is TRBJ2-1, the V gene TRBV7-9; D uncertain. The CDR3 is 11 amino acids. The V gene's germline CDR1 is SEHNR and CDR2 FQNEAQ (reference sequence). The V end was cut by 5 bases, the J end by 8 bases, with 7 bases between. CDR3 residues: CASSLPDEQFF. DNA of the CDR3: TGTGCCAGCAGCCTTCCGGATGAGCAGTTCTTC.

The genes are TRBV13 and TRBJ1-2, with D possibly matching TRBD1 (5 bases). Trimming shortened V by 7 bases and J by 7 bases, and 13 bases separated the two germline ends. CDR1 and CDR2 (germline): PRHDT, FYEKMQ (reference sequence). The CDR3 runs 12 residues. The CDR3 DNA reads as TGTGCCAGCACCACCACAGGTTCTGGCTACACCTTC. The encoded protein is CASTTTGSGYTF.

This clone showed up just a few times. The chain has TRBV19 and TRBJ2-6; D is unresolved. In germline, CDR1 is LNHDA, CDR2 SQIVND (reference sequence). The CDR3 sequence is 15 residues long. The V and J ends lost 5 bases and 0 bases respectively, with 8 bases between them. The CDR3 DNA follows: TGTGCCAGTAGTGGAGTCTACTCTGGGGCCAACGTCCTGACTTTC. This gives the protein CASSGVYSGANVLTF. Complete variable domain (other parts from reference TRBV19 and TRBJ2-6): DGGITQSPKYLFRKEGQNVTLSCEQNLNHDAMYWYRQDPGQGLRLIYYSQIVNDFQKGDIAEGYSVSREKKESFPLTVTSAQKNPTAFYLCASSGVYSGANVLTFGAGSRLTVL.

As to this clone: Distinct nucleotide sequences in the sample also encode this CDR3. V usage is TRBV5-1 and J usage is TRBJ2-2; 7 bases are shared with TRBD1. The germline gives CDR1 SGHRS, CDR2 YFSETQ. Losses at the gene ends were 0 bases for V and 2 bases for J; bases not matched to a gene: 4. The CDR3 is made up of 16 amino acids. The CDR3, as DNA: TGCGCCAGCAGCTTGGTAGGGGGCCTAAACACCGGGGAGCTGTTTTTT. Protein sequence: CASSLVGGLNTGELFF.

The chain joins TRBV7-2 to TRBJ2-7; perhaps TRBD2 as D (5 bases). Per the germline V gene, CDR1 is SGHTA and CDR2 is FQGNSA. Trimming pared 5 bases from V and 7 bases from J, leaving 15 bases between. The length of the CDR3 is 13 residues. The CDR3 sequence is CASSPDWTGEQYF. CDR3 nucleotide sequence: TGTGCCAGCAGCCCAGACTGGACGGGGGAGCAGTACTTC.

This clone was counted a few times. This rearrangement joins TRBV2 to TRBJ2-1; a possible D gene is TRBD2 (5 bases). Germline CDR1 SNHLY, CDR2 FYNNEI. The CDR3 extends over 14 amino acids. The V gene lost 2 bases and the J gene lost 12 bases, with 17 bases spanning the gap. The CDR3 loop is CASSEWRQEAGQFF. In nucleotides, the CDR3 is TGTGCCAGCAGTGAATGGCGCCAGGAGGCAGGGCAGTTCTTC. Full variable domain (remainder filled in from reference TRBV2 and TRBJ2-1): EPEVTQTPSHQVTQMGQEVILRCVPISNHLYFYWYRQILGQKVEFLVSFYNNEISEKSEIFDDQFSVERPDGSNFTLKIRSTKLEDSAMYFCASSEWRQEAGQFFGPGTRLTVL.

The CDR3 loop reads CAISPQAGGPYNEQFF. As DNA, the CDR3 is TGTGCCATCAGCCCACAAGCGGGAGGGCCCTACAATGAGCAGTTCTTC. V is TRBV10-3 and J is TRBJ2-1; 10 bases align to TRBD2. Looked up from germline, CDR1 is ENHRY and CDR2 is SYGVKD. The CDR3 spans 16 residues. The V and J ends lost 6 bases and 2 bases, in that order; junction bases with no gene match: 7.

The chain is built from TRBV11-1 and TRBJ2-7; tentative D call: TRBD1 (5 bases). The length of the CDR3 is 13 residues. Trimming took 3 bases from V and 3 from J, leaving 9 bases between them. In germline, CDR1 is SGHAT, CDR2 FQDESV (reference sequence). The CDR3 loop reads CASSLATGYEQYF. The DNA for the CDR3 is TGTGCCAGCAGCTTGGCTACAGGCTACGAGCAGTACTTC. Full variable domain (outside the CDR3, taken from reference TRBV11-1 and TRBJ2-7): EAEVAQSPRYKITEKSQAVAFWCDPISGHATLYWYRQILGQGPELLVQFQDESVVDDSQLPKDRFSAERLKGVDSTLKIQPAELGDSAMYLCASSLATGYEQYFGPGTRLTVT.

The chain has TRBV5-1 and TRBJ2-1; the D gene is possibly TRBD2 (6 bases). V lost 5 bases and J lost 4, with 13 bases in between. The CDR3 sequence is 14 residues long. Per the germline V gene, CDR1 is SGHRS and CDR2 is YFSETQ. The CDR3 is CASSSGLLYNEQFF. The DNA for the CDR3 is TGCGCCAGCAGTTCGGGACTTCTTTACAATGAGCAGTTCTTC.

This chain joins TRBV7-6 and TRBJ2-1; 10 nucleotides agree with TRBD2. Germline V gene lookup returns CDR1 SGHVS and CDR2 FNYEAQ. The CDR3 totals 15 residues. V shed 2 bases and J 9 bases; nucleotides not matched to a gene: 7. This CDR3 reads CASSLRAGGPGEQFF. The CDR3 DNA follows: TGTGCCAGCAGCTTAAGAGCGGGAGGGCCTGGTGAGCAGTTCTTC.

This chain uses TRBV11-1 with TRBJ1-4; tentative D call: TRBD1 (5 bases). Germline CDR1 reads SGHAT; CDR2 reads FQDESV (reference sequence). Deletions cut 5 bases from V and 0 bases from J, with 10 bases between. The length of the CDR3 is 15 residues. CDR3: CASSETGATNEKLFF. CDR3 nucleotides: TGTGCCAGCAGCGAAACAGGCGCAACTAATGAAAAACTGTTTTTT.

This clone was found many times. Mismatch with germline at one junction end may stem from a read error. The chain is built from TRBV18 and TRBJ2-1; possible D gene TRBD2, 5 bases. From germline, CDR1 is KGHSH and CDR2 LQKENI. The CDR3 length is 12 residues. CDR3: CASSPAERDLIF. As DNA, the CDR3 is TGTGCCAGCTCACCAGCCGAACGGGATCTGATCTTC.

J is TRBJ1-2 and V is TRBV7-2; a possible D gene is TRBD1 (5 bases). Germline V gene lookup returns CDR1 SGHTA and CDR2 FQGNSA. The CDR3 loop spans 15 amino acids. Trimming stripped 4 bases from V and 5 bases from J, with 17 bases between. CDR3 bases: TGTGCCAGCAGCTCCCCTGAGCGGGGCGGGTATGGCTACACCTTC. The encoded protein is CASSSPERGGYGYTF.

The chain carries TRBV19 and TRBJ2-3; a weak D match, TRBD2 (6 bases). Germline V gene lookup returns CDR1 LNHDA and CDR2 SQIVND (reference sequence). V lost 4 bases and J lost 2, with 19 bases in between. CDR3 length: 17 residues. Here the CDR3 DNA reads TGTGCCAGTAGTAGGACTATTACATCAGGGAACACAGATACGCAGTATTTT. This sequence encodes CASSRTITSGNTDTQYF.

The V gene is TRBV19, the J gene TRBJ2-2, with D possibly TRBD2 on 7 matching bases. The germline gives CDR1 LNHDA, CDR2 SQIVND (reference sequence). Trimming shortened V by 8 bases and J by 13 bases, and 29 bases separated the two germline ends. This CDR3 is built from 16 residues. CDR3 protein: CASAKGGDITAFTLFF. The CDR3 coding sequence is TGTGCCAGTGCAAAGGGGGGGGACATCACCGCATTCACGCTGTTTTTT.

The chain joins TRBV19 to TRBJ2-1, with a weak D call TRBD1 (6 bases). The CDR3 covers 14 residues. CDR1 LNHDA and CDR2 SQIVND come from the germline V gene (reference sequence). The V and J ends lost 5 bases and 6 bases respectively, with 14 bases between them. The CDR3 DNA reads as TGTGCCAGTAGTCAGGGGACGTTAACCAATGAGCAGTTCTTC. Protein product: CASSQGTLTNEQFF.

The chain employs TRBV5-4 and TRBJ2-3; 10 bases match TRBD2. Germline CDR1 SGHNT, CDR2 YYREEE (reference sequence). J gave up 0 bases and V 2 bases, and 3 bases lay outside the gene matches. The CDR3 runs to 16 residues. CDR3 protein: CASSFASGRSTDTQYF. CDR3 sequence (DNA): TGTGCCAGCAGCTTCGCTAGCGGGAGAAGCACAGATACGCAGTATTTT. Full variable domain (remainder filled in from reference TRBV5-4 and TRBJ2-3): ETGVTQSPTHLIKTRGQQVTLRCSSQSGHNTVSWYQQALGQGPQFIFQYYREEENGRGNFPPRFSGLQFPNYSSELNVNALELDDSALYLCASSFASGRSTDTQYFGPGTRLTVL.

The V gene is TRBV30, the J gene TRBJ1-5, with 8 bases lining up with TRBD1. This CDR3 spans 15 amino acids. Germline V lookup: CDR1 GTSNPN, CDR2 SVGIG (reference sequence). V lost 2 bases to trimming and J lost 0 bases; unmatched junction nucleotides: 3. The CDR3 protein is CAWSLGQVSNQPQHF. The CDR3 bases are TGTGCCTGGAGTCTGGGACAGGTTAGCAATCAGCCCCAGCATTTT.

The rearrangement uses TRBV4-2 and TRBJ2-5; 11 bases align to TRBD2. The CDR3 is made up of 19 amino acids. Germline V gives CDR1 LGHNA, CDR2 YNFKEQ. J gave up 5 bases and V 0 bases, and 14 bases lay outside the gene matches. This chain's CDR3 is CASSQDPASGRMSEETQYF. The CDR3 DNA sequence: TGTGCCAGCAGCCAAGATCCGGCTAGCGGGAGGATGTCGGAGGAGACCCAGTACTTC.

The chain carries TRBV12-3 or TRBV12-4 and TRBJ2-7, with 9 bases that match TRBD1. This CDR3 contains 13 residues. V lost 7 bases and J lost 3; bases outside the gene matches: 4. The chain's CDR3 is CASIRQGGYEQYF. The DNA of the CDR3 is TGTGCCAGCATTCGACAGGGGGGCTACGAGCAGTACTTC.

The rearrangement joins TRBV30 to TRBJ1-3; D unresolved. CDR1 and CDR2 from the germline V gene are GTSNPN and SVGIG (reference sequence). The ends were cut back, 5 bases at V and 4 bases at J, with 6 bases in the middle. There are 11 residues in the CDR3. CDR3 in DNA: TGTGCCTGGGCGTTGGGAAACACCATATATTTT. Translation: CAWALGNTIYF.

This clone was picked up a small number of times. This rearrangement joins TRBV10-3 to TRBJ1-3, with D possibly TRBD1 on 5 matching bases. Germline V CDR1 and CDR2: ENHRY, SYGVKD. The CDR3 runs to 16 residues. V was clipped by 2 bases and J by 2 bases, with 13 bases between them. The CDR3, as DNA: TGTGCCATCAGTGAGGGGGCCATTTTAGCTGGAAACACCATATATTTT. Its protein product is CAISEGAILAGNTIYF.

The genes are TRBV7-3 and TRBJ2-2, with D tentatively TRBD2 (5 bases). The germline V gene has CDR1 SGHTA and CDR2 FQGTGA. The CDR3 runs to 15 residues. V lost 4 bases to trimming and J lost 3 bases, with 12 bases between them. CDR3 nucleotides: TGTGCCAGCAGCTCCGGAGGACCCCACACCGGGGAGCTGTTTTTT. It specifies CASSSGGPHTGELFF.

Here the CDR3 reads CASTYWTSANTGELFF. CDR3 DNA sequence: TGTGCCAGCACCTACTGGACTAGCGCGAACACCGGGGAGCTGTTTTTT. The chain has TRBV6-6 and TRBJ2-2; 9 bases are shared with TRBD2. With 7 bases clipped from V and 0 bases from J, the junction kept 6 bases outside the gene matches. The CDR3 sequence is 16 residues long. The germline V gene has CDR1 MNHNY and CDR2 SVGAGI (reference sequence).

This clone has a single count. The rearrangement joins TRBV5-1 to TRBJ1-6; D uncertain. The CDR3 contains 17 residues. V was shortened by 5 bases and J by 0 bases, with 15 bases between the two germline ends. CDR1 and CDR2 (germline): SGHRS, YFSETQ. The DNA of the CDR3 is TGCGCCAGCAGTACGGGAGGTTCGAACTCCTATAATTCACCCCTCCACTTT. Translated: CASSTGGSNSYNSPLHF.

Only one count was recorded for this clone. V gene TRBV7-3 combines with J gene TRBJ2-1; 7 nucleotides match TRBD1. The ends lost 4 bases at V and 3 bases at J; junction bases unmatched: 3. CDR1 is SGHTA and CDR2 is FQGTGA in the germline V gene. The CDR3 is 14 amino acids. Here the CDR3 DNA reads TGTGCCAGCAGCTCGACAGGGAACTACAATGAGCAGTTCTTC. This translates into CASSSTGNYNEQFF.

This clone has just one count. J is TRBJ2-3 and V is TRBV19; TRBD2 agrees at 13 bases. V was clipped by 5 bases and J by 4 bases; unmatched bases: 3. The CDR3 loop spans 15 amino acids. CDR1 and CDR2 (germline): LNHDA, SQIVND (reference sequence). The CDR3 DNA reads TGTGCCAGTAGTGGACTAGCGGGAGTCGCAGATACGCAGTATTTT. Residues: CASSGLAGVADTQYF.

The V call is TRBV2, the J call TRBJ1-5; D not resolved. This CDR3 comprises 12 residues. Germline CDR1 reads SNHLY; CDR2 reads FYNNEI. V lost 5 bases, J lost 11 bases, and 13 bases lay in between. CDR3 residues: CASSPHGSTQHF. CDR3 bases: TGTGCCAGCAGTCCACACGGGAGCACCCAGCATTTT.